These 12 T cell receptor beta chains originate from one sample sequenced in a study of metastatic and nonmetastatic thyroid tumors. Every patient was untreated before thyroid surgery. TCRdb re-analyzed the PCR reads using MiXCR. The sample has under 20,000 clones, approximately 35% seen once. The specimen was tumor tissue. These TCRs come from a female donor with papillary thyroid cancer or a benign thyroid nodule (not recorded which). Some clones in this sample may be carry-over from other donors' samples.

V and J are TRBV6-1 and TRBJ2-5, with a possible D match to TRBD2 (6 bases). The ends were cut back, 11 bases at V and 5 bases at J, with 9 bases in the middle. This CDR3 region has 10 residues. CDR1 and CDR2 (germline): MNHNS, SASEGT. CDR3 nucleotide sequence: TGTGCCGCAGGAGGGGAGACCCAGTACTTC. Amino acids: CAAGGETQYF.

This clone has more than one count but fewer than ten. The chain carries TRBV20-1 and TRBJ1-2; possible D gene TRBD1, 6 bases. CDR3 size: 14 residues. Germline V gene sequence: CDR1 DFQATT, CDR2 SNEGSKA (reference sequence). The V end lost 4 bases, the J end lost 4 bases, and 16 bases lay between the germline ends. DNA for the CDR3: TGCAGTGCTACCTCGACAGGACGGGGCTATGGCTACACCTTC. Translating gives CSATSTGRGYGYTF.

V gene TRBV18 combines with J gene TRBJ1-1; D is ambiguous. CDR3 length equals 14 residues. Trimming cost V 6 bases and J 1 base, with 12 bases left between them. In germline, CDR1 is KGHSH, CDR2 LQKENI. The CDR3 DNA sequence: TGTGCCAGCTCGAGGACGGCTTCGAACACTGAAGCTTTCTTT. Translating gives CASSRTASNTEAFF.

This chain links TRBV5-4 with TRBJ1-5; D is ambiguous. CDR1 and CDR2 (germline): SGHNT, YYREEE (reference sequence). The CDR3 sequence is 14 residues long. Trimming took 6 bases from V and 2 from J, leaving 12 bases between them. The CDR3 sequence: CASIQAGGNQPQHF. The CDR3 coding sequence is TGTGCCAGCATCCAAGCAGGAGGCAATCAGCCCCAGCATTTT.

The chain has TRBV27 and TRBJ1-5; weak D call: TRBD1 (6 bases). The CDR3 is made up of 17 amino acids. Per germline, CDR1 MNHEY and CDR2 SMNVEV (reference sequence). Trimming removed 6 bases at V and 6 bases at J, with 24 bases between. CDR3: CASRAETGGGGSQPQHF. The CDR3 nucleotides are TGTGCCAGCAGAGCAGAGACAGGAGGAGGCGGCAGTCAGCCCCAGCATTTT.

This clone was seen a handful of times. V gene TRBV19 combines with J gene TRBJ1-2; 8 bases agree with TRBD1. The ends lost 5 bases at V and 7 bases at J; junction bases unmatched: 9. The CDR3 has 14 residues. Germline V gene data show CDR1 as LNHDA and CDR2 as SQIVND (reference sequence). The CDR3 loop reads CASSRDRGWGGYTF. CDR3 in DNA: TGTGCCAGTAGTCGCGACAGGGGATGGGGTGGCTACACCTTC.

The V and J genes are TRBV20-1 and TRBJ1-2, with 8 positions matching TRBD1. V lost 0 bases, J lost 6 bases, and 9 bases stayed unmatched. The CDR3 is 15 residues long. Germline CDR1 and CDR2: DFQATT and SNEGSKA (reference sequence). CDR3 coding DNA: TGCAGTGCTAGAGACCGAGACAGGGGTATAAATGGCTACACCTTC. Encoded protein: CSARDRDRGINGYTF.

This clone was counted ten times or more. Other DNA sequences of this sample code for an identical CDR3. The chain is built from TRBV7-9 and TRBJ2-2; D not certain. The CDR3 is 11 residues long. From germline, CDR1 is SEHNR and CDR2 FQNEAQ (reference sequence). Trimming removed 1 base from V and 7 bases from J, with 1 base in between. The CDR3 DNA reads as TGTGCCAGCAGCTTAGTCGGGGAGCTGTTTTTT. Its translation is CASSLVGELFF.

By share, this clone ranks as medium-sized. The chain recombines TRBV27 with TRBJ1-1; no reliable D call. The CDR3 contains 13 residues. Trimming cost V 7 bases and J 0 bases, with 9 bases left between them. The germline V gene has CDR1 MNHEY and CDR2 SMNVEV (reference sequence). This chain's CDR3 is CASIGQMNTEAFF. CDR3 coding DNA: TGTGCCAGCATTGGGCAGATGAACACTGAAGCTTTCTTT.

In this sample, this clone turned up a few times. The gene calls are TRBV27 and TRBJ1-1; D unresolved. Germline values: CDR1 MNHEY, CDR2 SMNVEV (reference sequence). The CDR3 runs 12 residues. Trimming pared 4 bases from V and 0 bases from J, leaving 3 bases between. Here the CDR3 DNA reads TGTGCCAGCAGTTCAGTGAACACTGAAGCTTTCTTT. As protein: CASSSVNTEAFF.

The chain couples TRBV7-8 to TRBJ2-2, with 8 bases identical to TRBD2. The CDR3 sequence is 16 residues long. The junction had 9 bases not matched to a gene; V was cut back by 2 bases and J by 7 bases. CDR1 SGHVS and CDR2 FQNEAQ come from the germline V gene. This CDR3 reads CASSLQRERLGGELFF. The CDR3 DNA is TGTGCCAGCAGCTTACAGCGGGAGCGTCTGGGCGGGGAGCTGTTTTTT. Full variable domain (remainder filled in from reference TRBV7-8 and TRBJ2-2): GAGVSQSPRYKVAKRGQDVALRCDPISGHVSLFWYQQALGQGPEFLTYFQNEAQLDKSGLPSDRFFAERPEGSVSTLKIQRTQQEDSAVYLCASSLQRERLGGELFFGEGSRLTVL.

The chain links TRBV5-1 to TRBJ1-2; perhaps TRBD1 as D (6 bases). Germline CDR1 SGHRS, CDR2 YFSETQ. Trimming removed 0 bases at V and 8 bases at J, with 20 bases between. CDR3 length: 16 residues. This CDR3 reads CASSLGGLQGGKGYTF. CDR3 bases: TGCGCCAGCAGCTTGGGAGGATTACAGGGAGGGAAAGGCTACACCTTC.